This T cell receptor (beta chain) was sequenced during a study of tumor-infiltrating lymphocytes in primary liver carcinoma. About the study: Those sampled were patients whose primary liver carcinoma was treated by surgical resection. Ranging in age from 30 to 69 years, the patients were men and women.

Overall study results and limits: Bulk, unsorted sampling meant CD4+ and CD8+ repertoires went uncompared.

Using a constant-region primer together with ProtoScript II reverse transcriptase, TCR beta cDNA was made from about 500 ng of total RNA. Three rounds of nested multiplex PCR with slightly modified ARM-PCR produced TCR beta libraries. TRBV1-TRBV30 forward primers paired with a C-beta reverse primer were used in the first two PCR rounds, which ran approximately 10 cycles each. Using its own MiXCR run on the multiplex PCR reads, TCRdb lists one record per CDR3 protein. The data hold 310,000 or so distinct CDR3 sequences, with 50% to 75% observed a single time. The CDR3 is made up of 16 amino acids. J lost 6 bases, V lost 2 bases, and 7 bases had no gene match. The germline V gene has CDR1 MNHNS and CDR2 SASEGT. This clonotype was detected only a few times. Its target is unknown. Unsorted whole blood yielded the blood RNA, and germline DNA was also extracted. What was collected before surgery was around 4 milliliters of peripheral blood.

The source is a woman in her twenties or thirties with primary liver carcinoma and hepatitis B virus infection. The chain couples TRBV6-1 to TRBJ1-5; 10 bases line up with TRBD1. The sample consisted of peripheral blood. The CDR3 protein is CASSEPPGQGIQPQHF. CDR3 nucleotides: TGTGCCAGCAGTGAACCCCCGGGACAGGGGATTCAGCCCCAGCATTTT.